This is a list of T cell receptor beta chains from one sample in a study of cytomegalovirus exposure and HLA in healthy donors. Profiling relied on immunoSEQ multiplex PCR, and the TCRdb table lists in-frame clones only, not all of them. Of under 95,000 clones in the sample, approximately 80% were seen once. Sample: PBMCs. Source of these receptors: a man aged 25-45 years in good health and CMV-seropositive. CDR3s include the opening cysteine and the closing phenylalanine or tryptophan. A D gene is named only where the DNA matches it firmly. Expanded clones are given a class, and other clones once, few, many or no size at all.

j_gene: TRBJ2-7
d_gene: -
abundance: -
v_gene: TRBV7-3
CDR3aa: CASSSSGEVQYF
CDR3nt: TGTGCCAGCAGCTCGTCCGGGGAAGTGCAGTACTTC

j_gene: TRBJ2-5
d_gene: -
abundance: few
v_gene: TRBV16
CDR3aa: CASSQLREETQYF
CDR3nt: TGTGCCAGCAGCCAACTCAGGGAAGAGACCCAGTACTTC

j_gene: TRBJ2-3
d_gene: TRBD2
abundance: once
v_gene: TRBV7-9
CDR3aa: CASSPGTSGTDTQYF
CDR3nt: TGTGCCAGCAGTCCCGGGACTAGCGGGACGGATACGCAGTATTTT

j_gene: TRBJ1-1
d_gene: -
abundance: -
v_gene: TRBV27
CDR3aa: CASTTGGRAFF
CDR3nt: TGTGCCAGCACCACGGGAGGTAGAGCTTTCTTT

j_gene: TRBJ1-1
d_gene: -
abundance: -
v_gene: TRBV27
CDR3aa: CATSTAVNTEAFF
CDR3nt: TGTGCCACCTCAACAGCCGTGAACACTGAAGCTTTCTTT

j_gene: TRBJ1-1
d_gene: -
abundance: -
v_gene: TRBV7-3
CDR3aa: CASSLIPGLNTEAFF
CDR3nt: TGTGCCAGCAGCTTAATTCCAGGTTTGAACACTGAAGCTTTCTTT

j_gene: TRBJ2-3
d_gene: TRBD2
abundance: -
v_gene: TRBV7-2
CDR3aa: CASTLSGGFGRDTQYF
CDR3nt: TGTGCCAGCACCCTGAGCGGGGGGTTCGGTAGGGATACGCAGTATTTT

j_gene: TRBJ2-5
d_gene: TRBD1
abundance: -
v_gene: TRBV5-6
CDR3aa: CASSLGQGYGVETQYF
CDR3nt: TGTGCCAGCAGCCTTGGACAGGGATATGGAGTGGAGACCCAGTACTTC

j_gene: TRBJ2-1
d_gene: TRBD2
abundance: -
v_gene: TRBV5-1
CDR3aa: CASSLGSAGGDEQFF
CDR3nt: TGCGCCAGCAGCTTGGGATCAGCGGGGGGGGATGAGCAGTTCTTC

j_gene: TRBJ1-4
d_gene: TRBD1
abundance: -
v_gene: TRBV18
CDR3aa: CATWDRRNEKLFF
CDR3nt: TGTGCCACCTGGGACAGACGCAATGAAAAACTGTTTTTT

j_gene: TRBJ1-1
d_gene: -
abundance: few
v_gene: TRBV7-8
CDR3aa: CASSLDPGGRTAFF
CDR3nt: TGTGCCAGCAGCTTAGACCCGGGGGGCCGTACTGCTTTCTTT

j_gene: TRBJ2-3
d_gene: -
abundance: -
v_gene: TRBV19
CDR3aa: CASTGGITDTQYF
CDR3nt: TGTGCCAGTACAGGGGGGATCACAGATACGCAGTATTTT

j_gene: TRBJ1-6
d_gene: -
abundance: -
v_gene: TRBV27
CDR3aa: CASSLGTYNSPLHF
CDR3nt: TGTGCCAGCAGTTTGGGCACCTATAATTCACCCCTCCACTTT

j_gene: TRBJ2-5
d_gene: TRBD1
abundance: -
v_gene: TRBV18
CDR3aa: CASSRTGGQETQYF
CDR3nt: TGTGCCAGCTCACGGACAGGGGGCCAAGAGACCCAGTACTTC

j_gene: TRBJ1-2
d_gene: -
abundance: -
v_gene: TRBV5-8
CDR3aa: CASSPLGGRGYTF
CDR3nt: TGTGCCAGCAGCCCCCTGGGGGGTCGAGGCTACACCTTC

j_gene: TRBJ2-7
d_gene: TRBD2
abundance: -
v_gene: TRBV29-1
CDR3aa: CSVGGLSGRPSYEQYF
CDR3nt: TGCAGCGTGGGTGGGTTGAGCGGGAGGCCCTCCTACGAGCAGTACTTC

j_gene: TRBJ2-2
d_gene: -
abundance: -
v_gene: TRBV2
CDR3aa: CASSIRDRSGELFF
CDR3nt: TGTGCCAGCAGTATCCGAGACAGGTCCGGGGAGCTGTTTTTT

j_gene: TRBJ1-3
d_gene: -
abundance: few
v_gene: TRBV6-5
CDR3aa: CASREGGSGNTIYF
CDR3nt: TGTGCCAGCAGGGAAGGGGGATCTGGAAACACCATATATTTT

j_gene: TRBJ2-7
d_gene: -
abundance: -
v_gene: TRBV28
CDR3aa: CASSLGGLGEQYF
CDR3nt: TGTGCCAGCAGTTTAGGAGGACTTGGAGAGCAGTACTTC

j_gene: TRBJ1-4
d_gene: -
abundance: few
v_gene: TRBV30
CDR3aa: CAWSGDYAGEKLFF
CDR3nt: TGTGCCTGGAGTGGTGACTATGCAGGTGAAAAACTGTTTTTT

j_gene: TRBJ2-2
d_gene: -
abundance: -
v_gene: TRBV7-9
CDR3aa: CASRVVRGEGTGELFF
CDR3nt: TGTGCCAGCAGGGTGGTTAGGGGCGAAGGCACCGGGGAGCTGTTTTTT

j_gene: TRBJ1-4
d_gene: -
abundance: -
v_gene: TRBV9
CDR3aa: CASSLGGSEKLFF
CDR3nt: TGTGCCAGCAGCTTGGGAGGGAGTGAAAAACTGTTTTTT

j_gene: TRBJ1-1
d_gene: -
abundance: -
v_gene: TRBV6-1
CDR3aa: CASSMPDTPEAFF
CDR3nt: TGTGCCAGCAGTATGCCAGATACCCCTGAAGCTTTCTTT

j_gene: TRBJ1-6
d_gene: TRBD1
abundance: -
v_gene: TRBV27
CDR3aa: CASSPDRANSPLHF
CDR3nt: TGTGCCAGCAGTCCGGACAGGGCCAATTCACCCCTCCACTTT

j_gene: TRBJ1-2
d_gene: -
abundance: -
v_gene: TRBV6-5
CDR3aa: CASSYSSRTGGGYTF
CDR3nt: TGTGCCAGCAGTTACTCGTCGCGGACGGGAGGGGGCTACACCTTC

j_gene: TRBJ1-1
d_gene: TRBD1
abundance: -
v_gene: TRBV27
CDR3aa: CASSPLPGTGENTEAFF
CDR3nt: TGTGCCAGCAGTCCGCTTCCCGGGACAGGGGAGAACACTGAAGCTTTCTTT

j_gene: TRBJ1-4
d_gene: -
abundance: few
v_gene: TRBV9
CDR3aa: CASSVDGGASETNEKLFF
CDR3nt: TGTGCCAGCAGCGTAGATGGGGGGGCCTCGGAAACTAATGAAAAACTGTTTTTT

j_gene: TRBJ2-7
d_gene: TRBD2
abundance: few
v_gene: TRBV11-2
CDR3aa: CASSLDPGLAGQYF
CDR3nt: TGTGCCAGCAGCTTAGACCCGGGACTAGCGGGGCAGTACTTC

j_gene: TRBJ2-4
d_gene: -
abundance: -
v_gene: TRBV5-6
CDR3aa: CASSLYQIAKNIQYF
CDR3nt: TGTGCCAGCAGCTTGTACCAGATAGCCAAAAACATTCAGTACTTC

j_gene: TRBJ2-1
d_gene: TRBD2
abundance: -
v_gene: TRBV19
CDR3aa: CASSIVSGRDSYNEQFF
CDR3nt: TGTGCCAGTAGTATTGTTAGCGGGAGGGACTCCTACAATGAGCAGTTCTTC

j_gene: TRBJ1-2
d_gene: -
abundance: few
v_gene: TRBV5-4
CDR3aa: CASSFGGVSMGYTF
CDR3nt: TGTGCCAGCAGCTTCGGGGGTGTCTCTATGGGCTACACCTTC

j_gene: TRBJ2-2
d_gene: -
abundance: -
v_gene: TRBV7-3
CDR3aa: CASSSQSAWNTGELFF
CDR3nt: TGTGCCAGCAGCTCCCAATCCGCGTGGAACACCGGGGAGCTGTTTTTT

j_gene: TRBJ1-2
d_gene: -
abundance: -
v_gene: TRBV28
CDR3aa: CASSFGDRSNYGYTF
CDR3nt: TGTGCCAGCAGTTTCGGAGACAGGAGTAACTATGGCTACACCTTC

j_gene: TRBJ2-3
d_gene: -
abundance: -
v_gene: TRBV7-9
CDR3aa: CASSYSRSSTDTQYF
CDR3nt: TGTGCCAGCAGCTACAGCAGGTCTAGCACAGATACGCAGTATTTT

j_gene: TRBJ2-7
d_gene: -
abundance: -
v_gene: TRBV30
CDR3aa: CAWSSAVTSYEQYF
CDR3nt: TGTGCCTGGAGTTCAGCCGTGACTAGCTACGAGCAGTACTTC

j_gene: TRBJ2-3
d_gene: TRBD2
abundance: -
v_gene: TRBV7-8
CDR3aa: CASSLAGLAGAMSTGDTQYF
CDR3nt: TGTGCCAGCAGCTTAGCGGGACTAGCGGGGGCTATGTCCACGGGAGATACGCAGTATTTT

j_gene: TRBJ2-7
d_gene: -
abundance: once
v_gene: TRBV18
CDR3aa: CASSPPGVAYEQYF
CDR3nt: TGTGCCAGCTCACCACCAGGGGTGGCCTACGAGCAGTACTTC

j_gene: TRBJ2-3
d_gene: -
abundance: -
v_gene: TRBV29-1
CDR3aa: CSVAASPSTDTQYF
CDR3nt: TGCAGCGTTGCGGCTAGCCCCAGCACAGATACGCAGTATTTT

j_gene: TRBJ2-7
d_gene: -
abundance: -
v_gene: TRBV29-1
CDR3aa: CSVANTIGREQYF
CDR3nt: TGCAGCGTTGCGAACACCATTGGGCGCGAGCAGTACTTC

j_gene: TRBJ2-1
d_gene: -
abundance: -
v_gene: TRBV5-1
CDR3aa: CASSLTGEQFF
CDR3nt: TGCGCCAGCAGCTTGACCGGGGAGCAGTTCTTC

j_gene: TRBJ1-5
d_gene: -
abundance: -
v_gene: TRBV5-6
CDR3aa: CASSRNRQFSNQPQHF
CDR3nt: TGTGCCAGCAGCCGTAACCGACAGTTTTCTAATCAGCCCCAGCATTTT

j_gene: TRBJ1-2
d_gene: -
abundance: -
v_gene: TRBV7-8
CDR3aa: CASSLGWGKGYTF
CDR3nt: TGTGCCAGCAGCTTAGGTTGGGGCAAGGGCTACACCTTC

j_gene: TRBJ1-3
d_gene: -
abundance: -
v_gene: TRBV5-1
CDR3aa: CASSLDPILGDGNTIYF
CDR3nt: TGCGCCAGCAGCTTGGACCCCATATTGGGAGATGGAAACACCATATATTTT

j_gene: TRBJ1-1
d_gene: -
abundance: -
v_gene: TRBV9
CDR3aa: CASSVVGAVTEAFF
CDR3nt: TGTGCCAGCAGCGTAGTAGGGGCCGTCACTGAAGCTTTCTTT

j_gene: TRBJ1-1
d_gene: -
abundance: -
v_gene: TRBV6-1
CDR3aa: CASSETVLNTEAFF
CDR3nt: TGTGCCAGCAGTGAAACAGTACTGAACACTGAAGCTTTCTTT